The sample holds many counts of the clone carrying this T cell receptor (beta chain). Its antigen remains unidentified. All patients were untreated before thyroid surgery. TCRdb re-analyzed the PCR reads using MiXCR. The sample lists about 28,000 clones, roughly 25% occurring once. This record belongs to a study of metastatic and nonmetastatic thyroid tumors. Across the whole study: From malignant and benign thyroid patients, repertoires in blood and in tumor or nodule tissue were compared.

Trimming pared 11 bases from V and 4 bases from J, leaving 9 bases between. Germline V gene lookup returns CDR1 LGHNT and CDR2 FRNRAP. This CDR3 is 11 amino acids long. Whole-study results and caveats: It was reportedly found that TCR beta diversity was significantly higher in malignant thyroid tumors than in benign nodules, a difference seen in both blood and tumor samples.

The J gene is TRBJ1-3, the V gene TRBV12-5, with a weak D call TRBD1 (5 bases). Sequenced: blood. The TCR originated in a female donor with papillary thyroid cancer or a benign thyroid nodule (not recorded which). Some clones in this sample may be carry-over from other donors' samples. The DNA of the CDR3 is TGTGCTGGGGGGTCCGGAAACACCATATATTTT. It translates to CAGGSGNTIYF.